This T cell receptor beta chain was sequenced during a study of blood T cells in healthy people across ages. This clonotype was picked up a small number of times. Its antigen is as yet unknown. This CDR3 is built from 13 residues. The germline gives CDR1 DFQATT, CDR2 SNEGSKA (reference sequence). V lost 1 base and J 1 base, leaving 7 bases between the germline ends. Combining a sample-barcoded 5' primer with a J-beta primer mix, a second PCR ran for roughly 6 to 12 cycles. Via MiXCR, TCRdb re-called the 5' RACE reads, giving one row per CDR3 protein. The sample lists about 1,400,000 distinct CDR3 sequences, roughly 60% occurring once. Study-wide points: A roughly linear age-dependent decrease characterized TCR beta diversity per million T cells.

Sequenced material: blood. The chain uses TRBV20-1 and TRBJ2-5; D not resolved. The source of this sequence is a young man in good health. The CDR3 sequence: CSARGATQETQYF. The CDR3 region has the DNA TGCAGTGCTAGAGGTGCGACCCAAGAGACCCAGTACTTC.